This is a list of T cell receptor beta chains from one sample in a study of technical replicates of blood from a few donors. Assay: immunoSEQ multiplex PCR; the TCRdb copy retains only in-frame clones and omits some. Found here are more than 65,000 clones, roughly 91% of them singletons; the top ten hold approximately 0.42%. Sequenced input: T cells isolated from PBMCs. The origin of the receptors is a human donor in good health. The CDR3 runs from the conserved cysteine through the conserved F or W. The D gene is left open where the match is weak. Expanded clones get a size class; other rows say once, few or many, or leave the size out.

>TRBJ2-1|19|NA|once|TRBV12-2
TGTGCAAGTCGCTTAGAGCGGGAGACTTACCTTTCCTCCTACAATGAGCAGTTCTTC
CASRLERETYLSSYNEQFF
>TRBJ2-1|16|NA|NA|TRBV6-1
TGTGCCAGCAGTGAACCGGCGACAGGTACTATCAATGAGCAGTTCTTC
CASSEPATGTINEQFF
>TRBJ1-5|15|NA|NA|TRBV19
TGTGCCAGTAGTATAGAGGCGAACCCTTGGGCAGCCCAGCATTTT
CASSIEANPWAAQHF
>TRBJ1-5|18|TRBD1|once|TRBV23-1
TGCGCCAGCAGTCAATCTTGGTCGGGACAGGGGTCGTATCAGCCCCAGCATTTT
CASSQSWSGQGSYQPQHF
>TRBJ1-1|13|NA|NA|TRBV6-5
TGTGCCAGCAGCCGCGGTACGAACACTGAAGCTTTCTTT
CASSRGTNTEAFF
>TRBJ2-1|18|TRBD2|NA|TRBV4-3
TGCGCCAGCAGCCCTCGACTAGCGGGAGGATATTTGGGAAATGAGCAGTTCTTC
CASSPRLAGGYLGNEQFF
>TRBJ1-4|14|TRBD1|NA|TRBV15
TGTGCCACACTGGACAGGGGGAGGAATGAAAAACTGTTTTTT
CATLDRGRNEKLFF
>TRBJ2-1|16|TRBD2|NA|TRBV27
TGTGCCAGCAGCCGACAAACCGGGAGGACCGACAATGAGCAGTTCTTC
CASSRQTGRTDNEQFF
>TRBJ2-1|16|TRBD2|NA|TRBV11-1
TGTGCCAGCAGCGGGGGGAAGCGGGAGTCCTACAATGAGCAGTTCTTC
CASSGGKRESYNEQFF
>TRBJ2-7|13|TRBD1|NA|TRBV6-5
TGTGCCAGCAGGGCCAGGGGGCAACACGAGCAGTACTTC
CASRARGQHEQYF
>TRBJ2-3|14|NA|few|TRBV7-8
TGTGCCAGCAGCGTCGGTGAATTTGTAGATACGCAGTATTTT
CASSVGEFVDTQYF
>TRBJ2-2|17|TRBD2|once|TRBV10-3
TGTGCCATCAGTGAGTCGACGGGACTAGCGGTCACCGGGGAGCTGTTTTTT
CAISESTGLAVTGELFF
>TRBJ1-1|15|TRBD1|NA|TRBV6-1
TGTGCCAGCAGTACACGACAGGGGGCTGACACTGAAGCTTTCTTT
CASSTRQGADTEAFF
>TRBJ1-1|13|TRBD1|NA|TRBV7-3
TGTGCCAGCAGCTTAGGGACAGGGGCTGAAGCTTTCTTT
CASSLGTGAEAFF
>TRBJ2-7|14|NA|NA|TRBV6-5
TGTGCCAGCAGTTACGGGCAGGATTACTACGAGCAGTACTTC
CASSYGQDYYEQYF
>TRBJ2-1|16|TRBD2|NA|TRBV18
TGTGCCAGCTCTCTAATAGCGGGCCCACCTGACAATGAGCAGTTCTTC
CASSLIAGPPDNEQFF
>TRBJ2-2|15|TRBD1|NA|TRBV5-1
TGCGCCAGCAGCTTGGGACAGGGTGACACCGGGGAGCTGTTTTTT
CASSLGQGDTGELFF
>TRBJ2-2|15|NA|NA|TRBV5-4
TGTGCCAGCAGCTTTACAGGGATTTACACCGGGGAGCTGTTTTTT
CASSFTGIYTGELFF
>TRBJ2-7|13|NA|once|TRBV5-5
TGTGCCAGCAGCCCTGACACCTACTACGAGCAGTACTTC
CASSPDTYYEQYF
>TRBJ1-1|12|TRBD1|NA|TRBV27
TGTGCCACCGGGGGGACAGGGGCGCTAGCTTTCTTT
CATGGTGALAFF
>TRBJ2-2|16|TRBD2|NA|TRBV2
TGTGCCAGCAGTGAAGGGCTAGCGGGAAGCACCGGGGAGCTGTTTTTT
CASSEGLAGSTGELFF
>TRBJ1-5|15|NA|NA|TRBV28
TGTGCCAGCAGTGTTGGCAGGAACCTCGATCAGCCCCAGCATTTT
CASSVGRNLDQPQHF
>TRBJ2-1|15|NA|NA|TRBV7-2
TGTGCCAGCAGCTTAGTAGGTTCGGGGAACAATGAGCAGTTCTTC
CASSLVGSGNNEQFF
>TRBJ2-7|13|NA|NA|TRBV9
TGTGCCAGCAGCGGGGGACATCCCTACGAGCAGTACTTC
CASSGGHPYEQYF
>TRBJ1-2|14|NA|NA|TRBV6-5
TGTGCCAGCAGTTACTCACATCGCGGGTATGGCTACACCTTC
CASSYSHRGYGYTF
>TRBJ2-7|17|TRBD1|NA|TRBV4-1
TGCGCCAGCAGCCAAGCATTCAAGGGGGCGAGCTCCTACGAGCAGTACTTC
CASSQAFKGASSYEQYF
>TRBJ2-6|18|TRBD1|NA|TRBV4-3
TGCGCCAGCAGCCTCTCTGACAGGGGGCTTTCCGGGGCCAACGTCCTGACTTTC
CASSLSDRGLSGANVLTF
>TRBJ1-1|12|NA|NA|TRBV29-1
TGCAGCGCCCTGCAGGGTTACACTGAAGCTTTCTTT
CSALQGYTEAFF
>TRBJ1-2|13|NA|once|TRBV30
TGTGCCTGGAATCCAGGGGCTAACTATGGCTACACCTTC
CAWNPGANYGYTF
>TRBJ2-1|18|TRBD2|NA|TRBV19
TGTGCCAGTAGTACCCTCTTACGGTGGCGGGAGGAAGCCAATGAGCAGTTCTTC
CASSTLLRWREEANEQFF
>TRBJ2-7|15|TRBD1|NA|TRBV9
TGTGCCAGCAGCGTAGAACAGGGGGGCTCCTACGAGCAGTACTTC
CASSVEQGGSYEQYF
>TRBJ2-1|14|TRBD2|NA|TRBV19
TGTGCCAGCCGGACTAGCGGGGGGGACAATGAGCAGTTCTTC
CASRTSGGDNEQFF
>TRBJ1-2|12|TRBD1|once|TRBV30
TGTGCCTGGAGTGAAGACAGGGATGGCTACACCTTC
CAWSEDRDGYTF
>TRBJ1-2|15|NA|NA|TRBV7-9
TGTGCCAGCAGCCCCGGGTTTTCAGGGAGGGATGGCTACACCTTC
CASSPGFSGRDGYTF
>TRBJ1-1|15|TRBD1|NA|TRBV5-5
TGTGCCAGCAGCTTGGAGGGACAGGGTTCGAATGAAGCTTTCTTT
CASSLEGQGSNEAFF
>TRBJ2-5|13|NA|NA|TRBV30
TGTGCCTGGACCTCGGACTTCCAAGAGACCCAGTACTTC
CAWTSDFQETQYF
>TRBJ2-2|16|NA|NA|TRBV7-8
TGTGCCAGCAGCTTTCCTGGACTTAAGAACACCGGGGAGCTGTTTTTT
CASSFPGLKNTGELFF
>TRBJ2-5|10|NA|NA|TRBV21-1
TGTGCCAGCAGTAGAGAGACCCAGTACTTC
CASSRETQYF
>TRBJ2-1|11|NA|NA|TRBV9
TGTGCCAGCAGCGTTGCGGATGAGCAGTTCTTC
CASSVADEQFF
>TRBJ2-1|15|TRBD2|NA|TRBV18
TGTGCCAGCTCACCGGGACTAGCGGGGTTTAATGAGCAGTTCTTC
CASSPGLAGFNEQFF
>TRBJ1-4|15|NA|NA|TRBV6-5
TGTGCCAGCAGTTACTCCTACGGAGGGCAGGAAAAACTGTTTTTT
CASSYSYGGQEKLFF